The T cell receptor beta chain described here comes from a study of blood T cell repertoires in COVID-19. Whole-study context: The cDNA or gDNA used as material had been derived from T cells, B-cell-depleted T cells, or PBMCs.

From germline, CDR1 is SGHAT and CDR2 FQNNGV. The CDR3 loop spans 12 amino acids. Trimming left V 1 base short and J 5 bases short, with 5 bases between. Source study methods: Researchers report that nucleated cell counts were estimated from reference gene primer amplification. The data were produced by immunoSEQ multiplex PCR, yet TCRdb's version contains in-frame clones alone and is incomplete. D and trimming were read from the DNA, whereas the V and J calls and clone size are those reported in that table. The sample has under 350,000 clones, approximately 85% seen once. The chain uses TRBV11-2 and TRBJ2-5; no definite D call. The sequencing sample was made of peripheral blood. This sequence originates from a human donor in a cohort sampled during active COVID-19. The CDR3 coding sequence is TGTGCCAGCAGCTTAGTCTTGGAGACCCAGTACTTC. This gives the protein CASSLVLETQYF. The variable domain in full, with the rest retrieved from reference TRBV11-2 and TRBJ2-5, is EAGVAQSPRYKIIEKRQSVAFWCNPISGHATLYWYQQILGQGPKLLIQFQNNGVVDDSQLPKDRFSAERLKGVDSTLKIQPAKLEDSAVYLCASSLVLETQYFGPGTRLLVL.